The clone carrying this T cell receptor (beta chain) has a handful of counts. No DNA is shown, since the ends of the CDR3 on it are uncertain; the CDR3 is the one TCRdb lists. The data are from a study of tumor-infiltrating lymphocytes in oesophageal squamous cell carcinoma. TCRdb redid the calling of the PCR reads with MiXCR, one entry per CDR3 protein. The data contain about 12,000 distinct CDR3 sequences, less than 55% of them singletons. The CDR3 sequence runs 16 residues, both termini included. The chain carries TRBV7-5 and TRBJ2-1; TRBD1, the table's D call, lacks a check against the DNA. TRBV7-5 is flagged as a pseudogene. The clonotype was recovered from a female donor with esophageal squamous cell carcinoma. Sequencing was performed on esophageal tumor tissue. This chain's CDR3 is CISVPAARDIYNEQFF.